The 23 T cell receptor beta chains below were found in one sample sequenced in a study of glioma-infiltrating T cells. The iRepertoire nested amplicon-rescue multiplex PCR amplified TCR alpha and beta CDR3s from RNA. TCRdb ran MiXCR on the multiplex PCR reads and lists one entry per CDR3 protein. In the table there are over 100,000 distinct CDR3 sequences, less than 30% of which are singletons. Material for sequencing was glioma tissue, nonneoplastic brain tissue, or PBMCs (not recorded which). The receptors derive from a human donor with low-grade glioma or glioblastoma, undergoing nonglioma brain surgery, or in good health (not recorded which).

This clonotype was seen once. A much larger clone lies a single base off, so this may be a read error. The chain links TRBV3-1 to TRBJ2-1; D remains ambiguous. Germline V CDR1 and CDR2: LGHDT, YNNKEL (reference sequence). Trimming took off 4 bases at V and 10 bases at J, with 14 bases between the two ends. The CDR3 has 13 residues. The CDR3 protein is CASSPGRSYEQFF. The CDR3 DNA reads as TGTGCCAGCAGCCCCGGTCGCTCCTACGAGCAGTTCTTC.

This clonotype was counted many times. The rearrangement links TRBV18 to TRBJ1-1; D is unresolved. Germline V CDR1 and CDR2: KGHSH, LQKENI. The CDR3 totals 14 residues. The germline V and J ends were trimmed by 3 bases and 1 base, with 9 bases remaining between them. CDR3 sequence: CASSPPKGNTEAFF. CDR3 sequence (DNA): TGTGCCAGCTCACCGCCGAAGGGGAACACTGAAGCTTTCTTT.

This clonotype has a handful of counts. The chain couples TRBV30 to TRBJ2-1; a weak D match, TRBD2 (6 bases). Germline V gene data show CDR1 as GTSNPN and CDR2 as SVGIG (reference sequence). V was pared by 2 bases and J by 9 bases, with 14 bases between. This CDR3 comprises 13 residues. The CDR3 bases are TGTGCCTGGAGTATAACGGGGGAGACTGAGCAGTTCTTC. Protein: CAWSITGETEQFF.

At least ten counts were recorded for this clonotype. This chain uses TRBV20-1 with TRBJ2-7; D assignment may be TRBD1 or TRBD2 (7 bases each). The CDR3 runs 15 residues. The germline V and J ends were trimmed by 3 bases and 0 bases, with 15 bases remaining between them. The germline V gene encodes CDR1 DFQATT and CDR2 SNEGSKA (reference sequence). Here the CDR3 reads CSARGGGQFSYEQYF. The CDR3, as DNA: TGCAGTGCTAGGGGAGGGGGACAGTTCTCCTACGAGCAGTACTTC.

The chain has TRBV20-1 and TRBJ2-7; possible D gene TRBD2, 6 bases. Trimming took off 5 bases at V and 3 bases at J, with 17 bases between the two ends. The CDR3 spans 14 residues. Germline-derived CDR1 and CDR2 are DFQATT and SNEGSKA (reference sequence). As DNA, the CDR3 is TGCAGTGCTTCCCCAGCGGGCCTTAGCTACGAGCAGTACTTC. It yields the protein CSASPAGLSYEQYF.

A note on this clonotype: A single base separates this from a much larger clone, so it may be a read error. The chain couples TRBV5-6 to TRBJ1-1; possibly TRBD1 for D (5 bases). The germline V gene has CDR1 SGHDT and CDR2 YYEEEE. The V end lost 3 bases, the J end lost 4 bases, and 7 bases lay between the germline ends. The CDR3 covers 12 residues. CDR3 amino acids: CASSSRATEAFF. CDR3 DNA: TGTGCCAGCAGCTCCAGGGCCACTGAAGCTTTCTTT.

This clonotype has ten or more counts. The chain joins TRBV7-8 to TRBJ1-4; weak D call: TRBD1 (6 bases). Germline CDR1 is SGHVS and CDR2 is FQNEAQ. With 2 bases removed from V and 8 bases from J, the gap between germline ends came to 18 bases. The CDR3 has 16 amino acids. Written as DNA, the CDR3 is TGTGCCAGCAGCTTAAGGTCGCCCAGGGGTATGGAAAAACTGTTTTTT. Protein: CASSLRSPRGMEKLFF.

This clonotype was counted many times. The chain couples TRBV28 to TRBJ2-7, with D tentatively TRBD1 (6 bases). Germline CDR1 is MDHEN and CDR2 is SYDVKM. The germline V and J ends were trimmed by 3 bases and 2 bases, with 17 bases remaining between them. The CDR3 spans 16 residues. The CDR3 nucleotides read TGTGCCAGCAGTTTTTCCTTACAGGGCCTTACCTACGAGCAGTACTTC. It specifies CASSFSLQGLTYEQYF.

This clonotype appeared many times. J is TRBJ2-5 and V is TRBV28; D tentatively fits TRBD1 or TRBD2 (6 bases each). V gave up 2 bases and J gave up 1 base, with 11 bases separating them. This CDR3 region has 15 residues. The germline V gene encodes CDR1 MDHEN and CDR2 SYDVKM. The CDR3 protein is CASSLAGHTQETQYF. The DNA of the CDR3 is TGTGCCAGCAGTTTAGCGGGACACACCCAAGAGACCCAGTACTTC. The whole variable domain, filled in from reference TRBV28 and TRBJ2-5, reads DVKVTQSSRYLVKRTGEKVFLECVQDMDHENMFWYRQDPGLGLRLIYFSYDVKMKEKGDIPEGYSVSREKKERFSLILESASTNQTSMYLCASSLAGHTQETQYFGPGTRLLVL.

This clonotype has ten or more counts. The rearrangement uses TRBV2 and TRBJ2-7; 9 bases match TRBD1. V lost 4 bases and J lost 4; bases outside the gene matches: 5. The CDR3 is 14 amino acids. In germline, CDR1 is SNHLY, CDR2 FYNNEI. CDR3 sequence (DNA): TGTGCCAGCAGTGGACAGGGGGTCAGGTACGAGCAGTACTTC. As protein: CASSGQGVRYEQYF.

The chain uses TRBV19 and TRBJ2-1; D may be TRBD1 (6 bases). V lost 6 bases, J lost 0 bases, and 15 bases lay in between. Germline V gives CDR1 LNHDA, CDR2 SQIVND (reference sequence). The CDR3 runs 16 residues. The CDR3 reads CASSPLRGSSYNEQFF. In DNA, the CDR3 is TGTGCCAGTAGCCCACTCAGGGGCAGCTCCTACAATGAGCAGTTCTTC.

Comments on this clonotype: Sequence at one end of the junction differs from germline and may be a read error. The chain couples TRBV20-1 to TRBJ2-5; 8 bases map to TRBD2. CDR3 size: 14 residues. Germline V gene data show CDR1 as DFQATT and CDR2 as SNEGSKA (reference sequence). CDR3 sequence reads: CSARGDSGDETQYF. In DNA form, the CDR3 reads TGCAGTGCTAGAGGGGATAGCGGGGACGAGACACAGTACTTC.

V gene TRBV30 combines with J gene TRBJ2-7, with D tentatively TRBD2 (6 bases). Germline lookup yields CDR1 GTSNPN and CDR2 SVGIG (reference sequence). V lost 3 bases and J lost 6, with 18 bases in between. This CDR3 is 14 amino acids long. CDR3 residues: CAWRRGLQGVEQYF. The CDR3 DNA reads TGTGCCTGGAGGCGGGGACTCCAAGGCGTCGAGCAGTACTTC.

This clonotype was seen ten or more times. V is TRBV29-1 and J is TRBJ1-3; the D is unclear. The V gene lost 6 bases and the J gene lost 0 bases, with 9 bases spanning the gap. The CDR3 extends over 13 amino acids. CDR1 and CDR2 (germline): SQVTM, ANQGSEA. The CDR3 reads CSVVQYSGNTIYF. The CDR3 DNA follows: TGCAGCGTCGTACAGTACTCTGGAAACACCATATATTTT.

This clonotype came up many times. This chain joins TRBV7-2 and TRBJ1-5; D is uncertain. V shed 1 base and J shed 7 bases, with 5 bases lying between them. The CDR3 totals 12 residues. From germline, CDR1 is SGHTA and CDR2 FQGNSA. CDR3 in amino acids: CASSLGEQPQHF. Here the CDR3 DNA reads TGTGCCAGCAGCTTAGGGGAACAGCCCCAGCATTTT. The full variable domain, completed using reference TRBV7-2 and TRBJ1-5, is GAGVSQSPSNKVTEKGKDVELRCDPISGHTALYWYRQSLGQGLEFLIYFQGNSAPDKSGLPSDRFSAERTGGSVSTLTIQRTQQEDSAVYLCASSLGEQPQHFGDGTRLSIL.

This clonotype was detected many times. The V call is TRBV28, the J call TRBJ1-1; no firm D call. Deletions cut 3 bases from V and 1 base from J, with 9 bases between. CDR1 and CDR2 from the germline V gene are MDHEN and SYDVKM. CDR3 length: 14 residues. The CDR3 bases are TGTGCCAGCAGTTTTCGGGGAGGGAACACTGAAGCTTTCTTT. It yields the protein CASSFRGGNTEAFF. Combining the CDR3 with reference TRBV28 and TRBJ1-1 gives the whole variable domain DVKVTQSSRYLVKRTGEKVFLECVQDMDHENMFWYRQDPGLGLRLIYFSYDVKMKEKGDIPEGYSVSREKKERFSLILESASTNQTSMYLCASSFRGGNTEAFFGQGTRLTVV.

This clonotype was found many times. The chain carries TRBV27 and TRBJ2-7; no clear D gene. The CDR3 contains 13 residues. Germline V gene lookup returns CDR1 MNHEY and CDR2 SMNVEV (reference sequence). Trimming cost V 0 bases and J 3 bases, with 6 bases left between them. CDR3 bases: TGTGCCAGCAGTTTATCGGCTAGCTACGAGCAGTACTTC. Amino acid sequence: CASSLSASYEQYF.

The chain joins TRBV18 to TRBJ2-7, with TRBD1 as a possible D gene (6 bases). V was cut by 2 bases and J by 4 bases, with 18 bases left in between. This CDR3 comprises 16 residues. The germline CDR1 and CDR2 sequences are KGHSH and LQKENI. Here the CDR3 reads CASSPGGLGARYEQYF. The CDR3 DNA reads TGTGCCAGCTCACCAGGGGGCCTAGGCGCCCGTTACGAGCAGTACTTC.

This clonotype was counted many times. CDR3 in amino acids: CASSRDFGTEAFF. CDR3 nucleotide sequence: TGCGCCAGCAGTCGGGATTTCGGCACTGAAGCTTTCTTT. The V gene is TRBV10-1, the J gene TRBJ1-1; D gene ambiguous. V gave up 5 bases and J gave up 4 bases, with 11 bases separating them. The CDR3 extends over 13 amino acids. Per germline, CDR1 WNHNN and CDR2 SYGVQD (reference sequence).

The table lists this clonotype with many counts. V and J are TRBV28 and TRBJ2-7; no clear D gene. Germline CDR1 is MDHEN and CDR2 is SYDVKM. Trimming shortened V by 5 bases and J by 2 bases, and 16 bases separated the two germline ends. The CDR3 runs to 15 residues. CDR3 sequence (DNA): TGTGCCAGCAGTAAGACACCTTCTCGCCCCTACGAGCAGTACTTC. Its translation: CASSKTPSRPYEQYF.

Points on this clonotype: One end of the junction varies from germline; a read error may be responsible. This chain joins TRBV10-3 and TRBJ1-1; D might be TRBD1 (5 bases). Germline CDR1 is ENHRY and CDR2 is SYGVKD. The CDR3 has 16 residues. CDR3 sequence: CAINGAKEGQWTEAFF. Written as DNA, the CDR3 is TGTGCCATCAATGGGGCGAAGGAGGGGCAATGGACTGAAGCTTTTTTT.

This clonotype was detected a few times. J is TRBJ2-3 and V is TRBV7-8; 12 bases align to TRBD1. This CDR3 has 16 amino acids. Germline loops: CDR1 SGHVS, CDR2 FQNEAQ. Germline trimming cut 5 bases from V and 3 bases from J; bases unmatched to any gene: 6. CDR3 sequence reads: CASSPRDRGLTDTQYF. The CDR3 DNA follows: TGTGCCAGCAGCCCCCGGGACAGGGGGCTAACAGATACGCAGTATTTT.

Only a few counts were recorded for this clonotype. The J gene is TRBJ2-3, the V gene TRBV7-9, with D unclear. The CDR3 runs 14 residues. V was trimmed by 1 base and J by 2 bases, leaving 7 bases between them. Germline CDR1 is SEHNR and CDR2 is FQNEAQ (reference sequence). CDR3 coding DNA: TGTGCCAGCAGCTTAGGACTGATCACAGATACGCAGTATTTT. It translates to CASSLGLITDTQYF.